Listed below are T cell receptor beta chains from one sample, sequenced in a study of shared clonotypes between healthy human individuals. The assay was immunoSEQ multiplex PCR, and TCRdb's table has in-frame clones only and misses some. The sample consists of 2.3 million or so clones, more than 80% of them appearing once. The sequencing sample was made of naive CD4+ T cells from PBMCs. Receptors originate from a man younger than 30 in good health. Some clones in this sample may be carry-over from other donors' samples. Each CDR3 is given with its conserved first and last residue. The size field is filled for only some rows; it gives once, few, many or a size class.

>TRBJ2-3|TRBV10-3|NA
CAISRGSSDTQYF
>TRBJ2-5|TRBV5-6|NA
CASSFPAQETQYF
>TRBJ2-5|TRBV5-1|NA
CASSLGTVQEAQYF
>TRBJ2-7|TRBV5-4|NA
CASSRSGGNYEQYF
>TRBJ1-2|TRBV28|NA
CASSLWEGAPTYGYTF
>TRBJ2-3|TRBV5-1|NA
CASSLASGTDTQYF
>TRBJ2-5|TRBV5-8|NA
CASSLGPRGRARVSETQYF
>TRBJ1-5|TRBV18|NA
CASSWTGNQPQHF
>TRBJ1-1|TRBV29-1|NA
CSVGGGSHKTYTEAFF
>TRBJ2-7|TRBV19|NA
CASSNLGLAYEQYF
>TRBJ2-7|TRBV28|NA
CASSFSAGTGTEQYF
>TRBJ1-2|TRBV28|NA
CASSFQQIYGYTF
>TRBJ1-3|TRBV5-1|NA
CASSQGGIGNTIYF
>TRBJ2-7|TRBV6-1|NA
CASSVLQGSNEQYF
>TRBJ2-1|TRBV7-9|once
CASSHGSTDEQFF
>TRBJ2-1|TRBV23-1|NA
CASSQSDGGWALGDDNEQFF
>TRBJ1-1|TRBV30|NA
CAWTYRTDRGGAFF
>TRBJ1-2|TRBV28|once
CASLGQASFYGYTF
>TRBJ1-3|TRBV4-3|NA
CASSQDPGTAAGNTIYF
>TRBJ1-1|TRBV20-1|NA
CSARVGSEAFF
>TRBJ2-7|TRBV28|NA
CASSLMTGGEDEQYF
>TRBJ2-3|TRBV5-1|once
CASSLGQGPDTQYF
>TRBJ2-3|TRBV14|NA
CASSQDLRVTQYF
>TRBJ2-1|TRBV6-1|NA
CASSRAGGLNNEQFF
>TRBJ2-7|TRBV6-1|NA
CASSVQGTADEQYF
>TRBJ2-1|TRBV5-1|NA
CASKVGPYNEQFF
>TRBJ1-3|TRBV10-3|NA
CAIRGTDSGNTIYF
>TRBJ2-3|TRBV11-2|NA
CASSLDLTDTQYF
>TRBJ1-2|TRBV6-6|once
CASSSQQGETGYTF
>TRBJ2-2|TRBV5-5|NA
CASSLAANTGELFF
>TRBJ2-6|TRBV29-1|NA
CSVVTGANVLTF
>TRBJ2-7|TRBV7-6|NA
CASSSSYRGRNEQYF
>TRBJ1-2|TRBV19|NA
CASRGQASSYGYTF
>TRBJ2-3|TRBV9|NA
CASSVGTSGYNTDTQYF
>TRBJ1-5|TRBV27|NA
CASSLLGLNQPQHF
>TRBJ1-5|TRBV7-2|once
CASSLRQGNQPQHF
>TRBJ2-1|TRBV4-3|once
CASSLGLDLLYNEQFF
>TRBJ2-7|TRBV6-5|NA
CASSRKAGVGEQYF
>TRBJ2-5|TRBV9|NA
CASSPTLRDTRPQYF
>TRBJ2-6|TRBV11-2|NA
CASSLTGTSGANVLTF
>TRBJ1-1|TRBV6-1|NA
CASSERWDRGPGTEAFF